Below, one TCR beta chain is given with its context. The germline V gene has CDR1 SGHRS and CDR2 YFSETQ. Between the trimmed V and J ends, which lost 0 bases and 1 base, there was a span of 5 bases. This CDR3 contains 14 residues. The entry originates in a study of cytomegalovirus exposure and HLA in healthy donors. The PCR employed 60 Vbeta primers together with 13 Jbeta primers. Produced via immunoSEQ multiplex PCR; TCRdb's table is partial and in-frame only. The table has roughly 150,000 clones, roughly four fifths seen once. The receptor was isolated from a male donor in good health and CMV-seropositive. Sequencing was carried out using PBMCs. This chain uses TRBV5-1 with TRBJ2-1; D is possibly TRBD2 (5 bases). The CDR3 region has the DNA TGCGCCAGCAGCTTGGGCGGGTCCTACAATGAGCAGTTCTTC. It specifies CASSLGGSYNEQFF.